This entry concerns a single T cell receptor (beta chain). Trimming cost V 7 bases and J 2 bases, with 11 bases left between them. The V gene's germline CDR1 is MNHNY and CDR2 SVGAGI (reference sequence). The CDR3 covers 13 residues. The source of the sample is a study of blood T cell repertoires in COVID-19. Background on the study: The cDNA or gDNA used as material had been derived from T cells, B-cell-depleted T cells, or PBMCs.

Per the original data handling: Reference gene primer amplification gave nucleated cell count estimates. Produced via immunoSEQ multiplex PCR; TCRdb's table is partial and in-frame only. The V and J calls and clone size are taken from that table; D and trimming were inferred from the DNA. In the table there are around 200,000 clones, roughly 80% of which are singletons. The specimen sequenced was peripheral blood. This receptor was obtained from a woman aged 45-65 years with acute or convalescent COVID-19. The genes are TRBV6-6 and TRBJ1-1, with D maybe TRBD1 (5 bases). For the CDR3, the DNA is TGTGCCAGCACCCAGGGACTCAACACTGAAGCTTTCTTT. Amino acids: CASTQGLNTEAFF.